This TCR beta chain is drawn from a study of naive and memory T cell subsets. Study conclusions and caveats: Between naive and memory subsets, TCR abundance power law exponents differed.

Both TRBC1 and TRBC2 were covered by a beta constant-region primer of two equimolar oligonucleotides. The cDNA 3' end received a ligated single-stranded oligonucleotide carrying the SP2 primer and a 12-nucleotide UMI. TCRdb processed the UMI-ligation and nested PCR reads anew with MiXCR; each CDR3 protein has one entry. The data show some 83,000 distinct CDR3 sequences, roughly 13% seen once. CD4 T cells were positively selected, then CD8 T cells from the CD4-negative fraction. Cells stained for CD3, CD4, CD8, CD45RA and CD27 were sorted into four subsets. Notes on this clonotype: The antigen is unknown.

Germline CDR1 is SGHAT and CDR2 is FQNNGV. This CDR3 spans 14 amino acids. Trimming took 2 bases from V and 14 from J, leaving 19 bases between them. The sequenced sample was central memory CD4+ T cells from blood. The rearrangement joins TRBV11-2 to TRBJ2-1; TRBD2 is a possible D gene (6 bases). The receptor comes from a human donor in good health. The CDR3 spells CASSLRRECGREFF. The CDR3 DNA follows: TGTGCCAGCAGCTTACGACGGGAGTGCGGCCGAGAGTTCTTC.